These T cell receptor beta chains were read from a single sample in a study of T cells in Graves' hyperthyroidism and ophthalmopathy. MiXCR was run by TCRdb on the multiplex PCR reads, yielding one entry per CDR3 protein. Among approximately 370,000 distinct CDR3 sequences listed, roughly a sixth were seen once. Sequencing was done on a sample of blood. These receptor sequences come from a woman aged 25 to 39 with Graves' hyperthyroidism that later progressed to Graves' ophthalmopathy. Both conserved end residues are part of each CDR3. The D gene is left open where the match is weak. For some rows the clone size is stated as once, few or many, or as a class when expanded; others skip it.

j_call: TRBJ1-2; v_call: TRBV6-4; clone_size: many; d_call: TRBD1; cdr3_nt: TGTGCCAGCAGTGAAACAGGGGGCCACTATGGCTACACCTTC; cdr3_aa: CASSETGGHYGYTF
j_call: TRBJ2-7; v_call: TRBV3-1; clone_size: NA; d_call: NA; cdr3_nt: TGTGCCAGCAGCCATTATACAGTGCGCCGCTCCTACGAGCAGTACTTC; cdr3_aa: CASSHYTVRRSYEQYF
j_call: TRBJ1-5; v_call: TRBV12-3/TRBV12-4; clone_size: NA; d_call: NA; cdr3_nt: TGTGCCAGCAGCCCTGGGGCAGGCCTTAGGGCCCAGCATTTT; cdr3_aa: CASSPGAGLRAQHF
j_call: TRBJ2-7; v_call: TRBV7-8; clone_size: many; d_call: TRBD1; cdr3_nt: TGTGCCAGCAGCCATCACGACAGGGAAATCCTCGAGCAGTACTTC; cdr3_aa: CASSHHDREILEQYF
j_call: TRBJ2-3; v_call: TRBV11-1; clone_size: NA; d_call: TRBD1; cdr3_nt: TGTGCCAGCAGCTGGGCAGGGGGCTCCACAGATACGCAGTATTTT; cdr3_aa: CASSWAGGSTDTQYF
j_call: TRBJ2-2; v_call: TRBV11-2; clone_size: many; d_call: TRBD2; cdr3_nt: TGTGCCAGCAGGGGACTAGCGGCGAACACCGGGGAGCTGTTTTTT; cdr3_aa: CASRGLAANTGELFF
j_call: TRBJ2-3; v_call: TRBV6-5; clone_size: many; d_call: NA; cdr3_nt: TGTGCCAGCAGAAAAAAACGTGGGGACATCCTTTTCGCAGATACGCAGTATTTT; cdr3_aa: CASRKKRGDILFADTQYF
j_call: TRBJ1-2; v_call: TRBV30; clone_size: many; d_call: NA; cdr3_nt: TGTGCCTGGAATCCCCGGGACGGGTATGGCTACACCTTC; cdr3_aa: CAWNPRDGYGYTF
j_call: TRBJ2-1; v_call: TRBV10-3; clone_size: many; d_call: TRBD2; cdr3_nt: TGTGCCATCAGTGTAAGCGGGGGGGCCCGTGAGCAGTTCTTC; cdr3_aa: CAISVSGGAREQFF
j_call: TRBJ1-1; v_call: TRBV6-2/TRBV6-3; clone_size: many; d_call: NA; cdr3_nt: TGTGCCAGCAGTTACACTGGACAGAACACTGAAGCTTTCTTT; cdr3_aa: CASSYTGQNTEAFF
j_call: TRBJ2-2; v_call: TRBV30; clone_size: NA; d_call: NA; cdr3_nt: TGTGCCTGGAGTGTAGGGGCAGCCCTCACCGGGGAGCTGTTTTTT; cdr3_aa: CAWSVGAALTGELFF